The clone carrying this T cell receptor beta chain was recorded at least ten times. Unique molecular identifiers were used in preparing the TCRbeta library. In TCRdb, the PCR reads were re-called with MiXCR into one record per CDR3 protein. The sample carries 90,000 to 150,000 distinct CDR3 sequences, 20% to 25% recorded once. The J segment lost 5 bases and the V segment lost 0 bases, leaving 6 bases of the junction unmatched. CDR3 length: 16 amino acids. Germline CDR1 SGHDT, CDR2 YYEEEE. This record belongs to a study of T-cell reconstitution after alpha-beta-depleted transplantation in children. V gene TRBV5-6 combines with J gene TRBJ2-3, with TRBD2 identical over 10 bases. The source of this sequence is a male patient aged 2 to 9 who had a stem cell transplant for chronic granulomatous disease, so the T cells may come from the graft donor. Material: PBMCs, mostly from graft donor cells, obtained 180 days after TCRalphabeta/CD19-depleted stem cell transplant. The CDR3 loop reads CASSLDGLAAKDTQYF. CDR3 bases: TGTGCCAGCAGCTTGGACGGACTAGCGGCAAAAGATACGCAGTATTTT.